This TCR beta chain was found in a study of T cells expressing NK-cell markers. TCRdb reprocessed the 5' RACE reads, keeping one entry per CDR3 protein, no DNA. The table lists 440,000 or so distinct CDR3 sequences. The CDR3 length is 13 residues. Germline CDR1 ENHRY, CDR2 SYGVKD. This clonotype was sampled from a woman aged 18 to 75 in good health. The chain recombines TRBV10-3 with TRBJ2-5; the D call from TCRdb, TRBD1, cannot be confirmed without DNA. Sequencing used blood T cells: a sorted CD56 or NKG2C T cell subset, CD4+ or CD8+ T cells, or bulk PBMC T cells (not recorded which). The CDR3 sequence is CASGAPGGETQYF.